This TCR beta chain emerged from a study of T cell repertoires in cytomegalovirus infection (dated by TCRdb to between 2018 and 2020). As for the study more broadly: Donor HLA type was relevant to the analysis, because carriage of CMV infection together with the matching HLA type was indicated by public TCR beta signatures.

As encoded in the germline V gene (reference sequence), CDR1 is SEHNR while CDR2 is FQNEAQ. V and J are truncated by 5 bases and 7 bases respectively, leaving an intervening sequence of 8 bases. The CDR3 runs 11 residues from the cysteine to the phenylalanine. The DNA shown is the 33-base CDR3, in frame from base 1. On this clonotype: It lacks a known antigen. No base-level quality is on record; no much larger clone is a single base apart.

The paper's findings and limits, for the study overall: The ex vivo response was dominated by HLA-C-restricted CMV-specific TCR beta clonotypes, which also provided the single most frequent clonotype in two of eight donors. Carriers of CMV infection plus the relevant HLA type were discriminated by the cumulative frequency of public TCR beta family members in the study cohort and in an independent approximately 350-donor cohort.

Data came from an Illumina HiSeq 1500. The public reads were quality trimmed at Q25 with fastp and then assembled into clones with MiXCR by TCRdb, keeping productive beta chains. Each entry is one CDR3 protein sequence, shown with its most common DNA and genes. The sample table lists a few hundred thousand distinct CDR3 sequences, over 15% of them with a count of one. The top ten constitute around half of the sample. This sequence was found in a human donor in good health (CMV status not recorded). Some clones in this sample may be carry-over from other donors' samples. The sequence joins TRBV7-9 to TRBJ1-1, with the D gene not clear enough to name. Sequencing input: CD8+ T cells from PBMCs. The nucleotides are TGTGCCAGCAGCGCCCTAAGTGAAGCTTTCTTT. Its product reads: CASSALSEAFF.